A single sample gave rise to the 32 T cell receptor beta chains below, sequenced in a study of identical twins. One entry per CDR3 protein, called by TCRdb with MiXCR from the 5' RACE reads. The sample holds more than 400,000 distinct CDR3 sequences, around 15% seen once. This sample also belongs to another study, concerning yellow fever vaccine responses in identical twins.

Sequencing was carried out using CD4+ T cells sorted from blood. These receptor sequences come from a woman between 18 and 30 years old in good health.

The chain carries TRBV12-3 or TRBV12-4 and TRBJ2-3; 12 nucleotides agree with TRBD2. This CDR3 comprises 17 residues. Trimming took 5 bases from V and 2 from J; bases not matched to a gene: 8. CDR3 DNA sequence: TGTGCCAGCAGTCGAAAAAGGACTAGCGGGATCACAGATACGCAGTATTTT. This codes for CASSRKRTSGITDTQYF.

The chain employs TRBV7-9 and TRBJ2-1; TRBD2 matches 10 bases. The CDR3 runs 15 residues. The germline gives CDR1 SEHNR, CDR2 FQNEAQ (reference sequence). V lost 4 bases, J lost 4 bases, and 4 bases stayed unmatched. The CDR3 DNA sequence: TGTGCCAGCAGCTCTAGCGGGAGCGATTACAATGAGCAGTTCTTC. It codes for CASSSSGSDYNEQFF.

The CDR3 region has the DNA TGTGCCACCAGCAGAGTTATCGGGGCGCCCATTGAGCAGTTCTTC. It encodes CATSRVIGAPIEQFF. The rearrangement uses TRBV15 and TRBJ2-1; D might be TRBD1 or TRBD2, each matching 5 bases. This CDR3 contains 15 residues. Germline V gene data show CDR1 as LNHNV and CDR2 as YYDKDF (reference sequence). The V end was cut by 1 base, the J end by 9 bases, with 16 bases between.

The chain couples TRBV5-6 to TRBJ1-3, with a possible D match to TRBD1 (5 bases). Trimming left V 3 bases short and J 0 bases short, with 10 bases between. Germline V gene data show CDR1 as SGHDT and CDR2 as YYEEEE. The CDR3 runs to 15 residues. CDR3 coding DNA: TGTGCCAGCAGCTCTACAGGAGACTCTGGAAACACCATATATTTT. As protein: CASSSTGDSGNTIYF.

The chain has TRBV3-1 and TRBJ1-4; 8 bases line up with TRBD1. The CDR3 covers 14 residues. Germline values: CDR1 LGHDT, CDR2 YNNKEL (reference sequence). V gave up 4 bases and J gave up 7 bases; unmatched junction bases: 5. The DNA for the CDR3 is TGTGCCAGCAGCCCAGGGGGCGCGGTTGAAAAACTGTTTTTT. Translating gives CASSPGGAVEKLFF. Based on the CDR3 plus reference TRBV3-1 and TRBJ1-4, the full variable domain is DTAVSQTPKYLVTQMGNDKSIKCEQNLGHDTMYWYKQDSKKFLKIMFSYNNKELIINETVPNRFSPKSPDKAHLNLHINSLELGDSAVYFCASSPGGAVEKLFFGSGTQLSVL.

This clonotype was picked up a small number of times. The chain uses TRBV25-1 and TRBJ2-1; 12 bases match TRBD2. The trim removed 6 bases at V and 0 bases at J, leaving 21 bases unmatched. The germline CDR1 and CDR2 sequences are MGHDK and SYGVNS. The CDR3 runs to 22 residues. CDR3 loop: CASSQPTVKLAGGLSSYNEQFF. Written as DNA, the CDR3 is TGTGCCAGCAGCCAACCGACTGTGAAACTAGCGGGGGGCCTTAGCTCCTACAATGAGCAGTTCTTC.

This clonotype has only a few counts. This chain uses TRBV28 with TRBJ2-7, with D tentatively TRBD2 (6 bases). The CDR3 runs 14 residues. Trimming cost V 2 bases and J 2 bases, with 10 bases left between them. Germline V CDR1 and CDR2: MDHEN, SYDVKM. DNA for the CDR3: TGTGCCAGCAGTTTAGGCGGGGTTACCTACGAGCAGTACGTC. Protein: CASSLGGVTYEQYV.

There are many counts of this clonotype. The chain couples TRBV5-1 to TRBJ2-2; possible D gene TRBD2, 6 bases. Trimming shortened V by 2 bases and J by 1 base, and 12 bases separated the two germline ends. CDR1 is SGHRS and CDR2 is YFSETQ in the germline V gene. The CDR3 consists of 16 residues. The CDR3 reads CASSFGGVRNTGELFF. In DNA form, the CDR3 reads TGCGCCAGCAGCTTCGGGGGAGTAAGGAACACCGGGGAGCTGTTTTTT.

This clonotype has at least ten counts. This chain connects TRBV29-1 to TRBJ2-5; perhaps TRBD1 as D (6 bases). Trimming stripped 8 bases from V and 1 base from J, with 23 bases between. The germline gives CDR1 SQVTM, CDR2 ANQGSEA. The CDR3 has 16 residues. The CDR3 nucleotides read TGCAGCTTCAATGATCGACAGGCAAACATCCAAGAGACCCAGTACTTC. Its translation is CSFNDRQANIQETQYF.

The chain is built from TRBV20-1 and TRBJ2-7, with TRBD2 as a possible D gene (6 bases). V lost 5 bases to trimming and J lost 2 bases, with 10 bases between them. Germline CDR1 reads DFQATT; CDR2 reads SNEGSKA (reference sequence). The CDR3 contains 12 residues. The CDR3 loop reads CSAGSGTYEQYV. The CDR3 nucleotides are TGCAGTGCTGGTAGCGGTACCTACGAGCAGTACGTC.

This clonotype has more than one count but fewer than ten. The rearrangement joins TRBV15 to TRBJ2-3; D uncertain. This CDR3 is built from 15 residues. V was trimmed by 1 base and J by 2 bases, leaving 10 bases between them. The V gene's germline CDR1 is LNHNV and CDR2 YYDKDF (reference sequence). The CDR3 sequence: CATSRGVATTDTQYF. The CDR3, as DNA: TGTGCCACCAGCAGAGGGGTGGCCACCACAGATACGCAGTATTTT.

The chain has TRBV5-1 and TRBJ2-1; D perhaps matches TRBD2 (6 bases). V dropped 0 bases and J dropped 7 bases, with 20 bases sitting between them. This CDR3 has 17 residues. Germline loops: CDR1 SGHRS, CDR2 YFSETQ. In DNA, the CDR3 is TGCGCCAGCAGCTTGGTCGCGGTGGGGAGAGGGAGGAATGAGCAGTTCTTC. It is translated as CASSLVAVGRGRNEQFF.

The chain employs TRBV20-1 and TRBJ1-1; D is undetermined. V was clipped by 6 bases and J by 2 bases, with 10 bases between them. CDR1 and CDR2 (germline): DFQATT, SNEGSKA (reference sequence). The CDR3 is 12 residues long. CDR3 loop: CSARRSNTEAFF. CDR3 sequence (DNA): TGCAGTGCAAGACGGAGCAACACTGAAGCTTTCTTT.

This clonotype was detected ten times or more. The chain carries TRBV24-1 and TRBJ2-1, with 8 bases identical to TRBD1. The CDR3 totals 15 residues. Germline trimming cut 2 bases from V and 15 bases from J; bases unmatched to any gene: 14. CDR1 is KGHDR, CDR2 SFDVKD, per germline. This chain's CDR3 is CATSDSPGGQGGLFF. The CDR3 DNA is TGTGCCACCAGTGATTCGCCTGGTGGACAGGGTGGTTTGTTCTTC.

V gene TRBV15 combines with J gene TRBJ2-1; 9 nucleotides line up with TRBD2. CDR3 size: 17 residues. The V and J ends lost 0 bases and 5 bases, in that order; junction bases with no gene match: 8. Looked up from germline, CDR1 is LNHNV and CDR2 is YYDKDF (reference sequence). This chain's CDR3 is CATSRDIRTSVNNEQFF. The CDR3 nucleotides are TGTGCCACCAGCAGAGATATAAGGACTAGCGTAAACAATGAGCAGTTCTTC.

This rearrangement joins TRBV7-9 to TRBJ1-1; D might be TRBD1 (5 bases). The CDR3 extends over 14 amino acids. The germline V gene encodes CDR1 SEHNR and CDR2 FQNEAQ (reference sequence). Between the trimmed V and J ends, which lost 6 bases and 5 bases, there was a span of 16 bases. The CDR3 spells CASRPKGLVTEAFF. CDR3 bases: TGTGCCAGCAGGCCCAAGGGGCTGGTGACTGAAGCTTTCTTT.

This clonotype has only a few counts. This chain uses TRBV7-9 with TRBJ2-1; D possibly corresponds to TRBD1 (5 bases). Trimming removed 1 base at V and 7 bases at J, with 14 bases between. The CDR3 runs 15 residues. Germline loops: CDR1 SEHNR, CDR2 FQNEAQ (reference sequence). This CDR3 reads CASSLGSVPGNEQFF. Here the CDR3 DNA reads TGTGCCAGCAGCTTAGGCTCCGTCCCAGGGAATGAGCAGTTCTTC.

V usage is TRBV2 and J usage is TRBJ2-6; D gene unclear. The CDR3 contains 14 residues. The germline gives CDR1 SNHLY, CDR2 FYNNEI. Trimming removed 7 bases at V and 0 bases at J, with 7 bases between. The CDR3 protein is CASNVNSGANVLTF. The DNA for the CDR3 is TGTGCCAGCAATGTAAACTCTGGGGCCAACGTCCTGACTTTC.

The genes are TRBV18 and TRBJ1-1, with D possibly TRBD1 on 5 matching bases. V lost 0 bases to trimming and J lost 3 bases, with 14 bases between them. Germline lookup yields CDR1 KGHSH and CDR2 LQKENI. The CDR3 totals 16 residues. The CDR3 loop reads CASSPPSRAWDTEAFF. CDR3 in DNA: TGTGCCAGCTCACCACCGAGCAGGGCCTGGGACACTGAAGCTTTCTTT.

In its sample, this clonotype was seen many times. V gene TRBV12-3 or TRBV12-4 combines with J gene TRBJ2-3; perhaps TRBD2 as D (6 bases). The CDR3 runs 14 residues. Trimming took off 3 bases at V and 1 base at J, with 8 bases between the two ends. CDR3 DNA: TGTGCCAGCAGTTTGTGGGGGGGCACAGATACGCAGTATTTT. It yields the protein CASSLWGGTDTQYF.

This clonotype was observed a few times. The rearrangement uses TRBV5-1 and TRBJ2-4, with no clear D. V was trimmed by 0 bases and J by 4 bases, leaving 14 bases between them. This CDR3 region has 16 residues. Germline CDR1 and CDR2: SGHRS and YFSETQ. CDR3 region: CASSLAASWGKNIQYF. CDR3 sequence (DNA): TGCGCCAGCAGCTTGGCCGCCAGTTGGGGTAAAAACATTCAGTACTTC.

V gene TRBV6-1 combines with J gene TRBJ2-3; 7 bases fit TRBD1. The CDR3 contains 16 residues. The ends lost 6 bases at V and 2 bases at J; junction bases unmatched: 11. Germline CDR1 reads MNHNS; CDR2 reads SASEGT. The chain's CDR3 is CASSGTAPTATDTQYF. As DNA, the CDR3 is TGTGCCAGCAGCGGGACAGCCCCGACAGCCACAGATACGCAGTATTTT.

This chain connects TRBV29-1 to TRBJ2-3; D possibly uses TRBD1 or TRBD2 (6 bases each). Trimming left V 5 bases short and J 5 bases short, with 11 bases between. CDR1 and CDR2 (germline): SQVTM, ANQGSEA. The CDR3 spans 12 residues. The CDR3 sequence: CSVRGLGDTQYF. CDR3 DNA: TGCAGCGTTCGGGGGCTGGGAGATACGCAGTATTTT.

The chain combines TRBV4-2 with TRBJ2-5, with D possibly being TRBD2 (5 bases). The CDR3 contains 13 residues. The germline V gene has CDR1 LGHNA and CDR2 YNFKEQ. Trimming removed 0 bases at V and 9 bases at J, with 11 bases between. The CDR3 coding sequence is TGTGCCAGCAGCCAAGATTTCCTGCGGGCCCAGTACTTC. Residues: CASSQDFLRAQYF.

V is TRBV12-3 or TRBV12-4 and J is TRBJ2-5, with D unresolved. The CDR3 extends over 15 amino acids. Trimming cost V 3 bases and J 0 bases, with 11 bases left between them. CDR3 sequence: CASSLWQYYQETQYF. For the CDR3, the DNA is TGTGCCAGCAGTTTGTGGCAGTACTACCAAGAGACCCAGTACTTC.

The chain carries TRBV20-1 and TRBJ2-1; tentative D call: TRBD2 (5 bases). V lost 5 bases and J lost 7, with 15 bases in between. Germline V lookup: CDR1 DFQATT, CDR2 SNEGSKA (reference sequence). This CDR3 comprises 13 residues. This CDR3 is CSAGRGYRNEQFF. The CDR3 region has the DNA TGCAGTGCTGGTAGAGGGTACCGAAATGAGCAGTTCTTC.

This clonotype turned up a few times. The gene calls are TRBV25-1 and TRBJ2-3; D perhaps matches TRBD1 (5 bases). The CDR3 length is 17 residues. The germline gives CDR1 MGHDK, CDR2 SYGVNS. Trimming stripped 1 base from V and 2 bases from J, with 16 bases between. CDR3 DNA: TGTGCCAGCAGTGAATTGGGGCAGGGCCGACTCACAGATACGCAGTATTTT. This encodes CASSELGQGRLTDTQYF.

Many counts were recorded for this clonotype. The chain employs TRBV28 and TRBJ2-1, with 10 bases identical to TRBD1. The trim removed 6 bases at V and 4 bases at J, leaving 6 bases unmatched. Germline assignment: CDR1 MDHEN and CDR2 SYDVKM. The CDR3 consists of 15 residues. CDR3 sequence reads: CASRSGQGPYNEQFF. The CDR3 DNA is TGTGCCAGCAGGTCGGGACAGGGGCCGTACAATGAGCAGTTCTTC.

The chain combines TRBV7-2 with TRBJ2-7, with TRBD2 identical over 15 bases. V shed 5 bases, J shed 3 bases, and the junction held 5 bases outside the gene matches. Germline CDR1 and CDR2: SGHTA and FQGNSA. The CDR3 length is 16 residues. The CDR3 region has the DNA TGTGCCAGCAGCCCGGGACTAGCGGGAGGTCGCTACGAGCAGTACTTC. As protein: CASSPGLAGGRYEQYF.

This clonotype was observed a handful of times. V gene TRBV29-1 combines with J gene TRBJ2-7; 13 bases align to TRBD2. J lost 4 bases, V lost 4 bases, and 16 bases had no gene match. CDR1 and CDR2 (germline): SQVTM, ANQGSEA. The CDR3 length is 18 residues. The CDR3 region is CSVATMGTSGTQHYEQYF. CDR3 bases: TGCAGCGTTGCGACCATGGGGACTAGCGGGACCCAACATTACGAGCAGTACTTC.

In nucleotides, the CDR3 is TGTGCCAGCAGTTTAAGGGACACGCAGGCCGATGAGCAGTTCTTC. Amino acids: CASSLRDTQADEQFF. The genes are TRBV12-3 or TRBV12-4 and TRBJ2-1, with TRBD1 as a possible D gene (6 bases). Deletions cut 2 bases from V and 8 bases from J, with 16 bases between. The CDR3 loop spans 15 amino acids.

This clonotype was detected only a few times. V usage is TRBV28 and J usage is TRBJ2-2; 10 nucleotides match TRBD2. Per germline, CDR1 MDHEN and CDR2 SYDVKM. Trimming took 4 bases from V and 9 from J; bases not matched to a gene: 8. CDR3 size: 15 residues. CDR3 DNA sequence: TGTGCCAGCAGTTCTAGCGGGAGAGGGGACCGGGAGCTGTTTTTT. Translated: CASSSSGRGDRELFF.